This TCR beta chain is from a study of T-cell memory formation after mild COVID-19. This clonotype was detected a few times. Germline CDR1 and CDR2: SGHDT and YYEEEE. CDR3 length: 14 residues. Germline trimming cut 2 bases from V and 8 bases from J; bases unmatched to any gene: 6. TCRdb processed the 5' RACE reads anew with MiXCR; each CDR3 protein has one entry. The data hold some 250,000 distinct CDR3 sequences, with roughly 18% observed a single time. The rearrangement joins TRBV5-6 to TRBJ1-4; 7 bases match TRBD1. The source is a man younger than 35 who had mild COVID-19 (a few samples of this study predate the infection). Cell type and time point are not known. Sequenced: PBMCs or a T cell subset sorted from them (not recorded which). In nucleotides, the CDR3 is TGTGCCAGCAGCTTCGGCAGGGGGTACGAAAAACTGTTTTTT. Residues: CASSFGRGYEKLFF.